What follows is one T cell receptor (beta chain) and its context. Its antigen remains unknown. The record originates from a study of cytomegalovirus exposure and HLA in healthy donors. Study-wide background: Findings of an earlier analysis included some 110 million unique TCR beta sequences from some 190 million T cells. Whole-study results and caveats: The majority of CMV-associated TCR beta chains were reported as apparently HLA-restricted in a later analysis.

V lost 5 bases and J 7 bases, leaving 17 bases between the germline ends. The CDR3 totals 14 residues. Germline-derived CDR1 and CDR2 are SEHNR and FQNEAQ (reference sequence). The PCR ran on 60 Vbeta and 13 Jbeta primers. Repertoires were generated with immunoSEQ multiplex PCR, while TCRdb's copy carries only in-frame clones and drops some. The profile covers 150,000 to 200,000 clones, with roughly 79% appearing a single time and more than 13% taken by the ten largest. The clonotype originates from a man aged 50 to 60 in good health and CMV-seropositive. The rearrangement links TRBV7-9 to TRBJ1-2; tentatively, D is TRBD1 (5 bases). Sequencing input: PBMCs. CDR3 loop: CASSEQDPMGGYTF. CDR3 DNA sequence: TGTGCCAGCAGCGAACAGGATCCGATGGGTGGCTACACCTTC.